The rows below give T cell receptor beta chains drawn from one sample of a study of cytomegalovirus exposure and HLA in healthy donors. Sequencing was performed with immunoSEQ multiplex PCR; in TCRdb, only in-frame clones are kept and a portion is missing. The data show 100,000 to 150,000 clones, with around three quarters seen just once and 9.5% to 15% held by the top ten. The sample was PBMCs. These receptor sequences come from a woman aged 40 to 50 in good health and CMV-seropositive. Both conserved end residues are part of each CDR3. D genes are given only for firm matches. Clone size, where shown, is once, few, many, or a class for clones that have expanded.

>.|TRBJ1-4|.|TRBV6-5
TGTGCCAGCACCACATCAATGGGCTACGAAAAACTGTTTTTT
CASTTSMGYEKLFF
>.|TRBJ2-3|.|TRBV5-4
TGTGCCAGCAGCTTGACAGGGAGTTCAGATACGCAGTATTTT
CASSLTGSSDTQYF
>TRBD2|TRBJ2-1|.|TRBV30
TGTGCCTGGGGGGGACTATTGGATGAGCAGTTCTTC
CAWGGLLDEQFF
>.|TRBJ1-1|.|TRBV27
TGTGCCAGCAGTTTCAGGGAGAACACTGAAGCTTTCTTT
CASSFRENTEAFF
>TRBD1|TRBJ2-1|.|TRBV5-1
TGCGCCAGCAGCTCCGACCCGACAGGGGTCGGTTACAATGAGCAGTTCTTC
CASSSDPTGVGYNEQFF
>TRBD1|TRBJ2-6|.|TRBV5-1
TGCGCCAGCAGCCCGGGACAGGCGGCCTCCTTTAGCTCTGGGGCCAACGTCCTGACTTTC
CASSPGQAASFSSGANVLTF
>.|TRBJ1-4|.|TRBV7-8
TGTGCCAGCAGCTTAAAAGAGGGAGTTGAAAAACTGTTTTTT
CASSLKEGVEKLFF
>.|TRBJ2-1|once|TRBV6-5
TGTGCCAGCAGCCAACACAGGGACAATGAGCAGTTCTTC
CASSQHRDNEQFF
>.|TRBJ2-7|once|TRBV7-7
TGTGCTAGCAGCTTCGCCTACGAGCAGTACTTC
CASSFAYEQYF
>.|TRBJ2-6|once|TRBV19
TGTGCCAGTACCCCCCGGTACCCTGGGGCCAACGTCCTGACTTTC
CASTPRYPGANVLTF
>.|TRBJ2-1|.|TRBV6-5
TGTGCCAGCATGCGAGCCCTCTCCAATGAGCAGTTCTTC
CASMRALSNEQFF
>.|TRBJ1-1|once|TRBV5-4
TGTGCCAGCAGCCTCCCCCGGGGGAGCGATGGTGCTGAAGCTTTCTTT
CASSLPRGSDGAEAFF
>TRBD1|TRBJ1-5|.|TRBV6-1
TGTGCCAGCACCGAAGGGGGCGCGGGTCAGCCCCAGCATTTT
CASTEGGAGQPQHF
>.|TRBJ2-5|few|TRBV27
TGTGCCAGCAGTCCCCCGTACCAAGAGACCCAGTACTTC
CASSPPYQETQYF
>TRBD1|TRBJ2-7|.|TRBV6-1
TGTGCCAGCAGTGAGACAGGGGGGGGCTCTTACGAGCAGTACTTC
CASSETGGGSYEQYF
>TRBD1|TRBJ1-4|.|TRBV4-2
TGTGCCAGCAGCCGTCGGGCAGGGGGCGATGAAAAACTGTTTTTT
CASSRRAGGDEKLFF
>.|TRBJ2-7|.|TRBV7-6
TGTGCCAGCAGCCGTGGGAGCTCCTACGAGCAGTACTTC
CASSRGSSYEQYF
>TRBD1|TRBJ2-3|.|TRBV5-1
TGCGCCAGCAGCATCCCACAGGGGGTAACTACAGATACGCAGTATTTT
CASSIPQGVTTDTQYF
>TRBD2|TRBJ2-1|.|TRBV29-1
TGCAGCGTCACCGGGACTAGCGGAGGGAATGAGCAGTTCTTC
CSVTGTSGGNEQFF
>TRBD2|TRBJ2-1|.|TRBV4-2
TGTGCCAGCAGCGCCCTAGCGGGAGGCGGTGAGCAGTTCTTC
CASSALAGGGEQFF
>.|TRBJ2-7|.|TRBV11-2
TGTGCCAGCAGCTACATGGACAGAAGCTACGAGCAGTACTTC
CASSYMDRSYEQYF
>.|TRBJ1-2|.|TRBV4-1
TGCGCCAGCAGGACGACAGGAGGCTATGGCTACACCTTC
CASRTTGGYGYTF
>.|TRBJ1-1|.|TRBV7-6
TGTGCCAGCAGCTTAGTCCGGGGGAGGAGGACTGAAGCTTTCTTT
CASSLVRGRRTEAFF
>TRBD1|TRBJ1-4|.|TRBV28
TGTGCCAGCTCTTTACCGGGACAGACTAATGAAAAACTGTTTTTT
CASSLPGQTNEKLFF
>TRBD1|TRBJ1-2|once|TRBV28
TGTGCCAGCAGTGCCTGGACAGGGGGCAAGGGGACGGACTATGGCTACACCTTC
CASSAWTGGKGTDYGYTF
>.|TRBJ2-5|.|TRBV5-1
TGCGCCAGCAGCTCCCCCGGGAGACAAGAGACCCAGTACTTC
CASSSPGRQETQYF
>.|TRBJ2-3|.|TRBV23-1
TGCGCCAGCAGTCAATCGTCGAACCTAAGCACAGATACGCAGTATTTT
CASSQSSNLSTDTQYF
>.|TRBJ2-1|.|TRBV30
TGTGCCTGGAGTCCTGGTCAAGCGCCGAGGGGGAATGAGCAGTTCTTC
CAWSPGQAPRGNEQFF
>TRBD2|TRBJ2-2|.|TRBV4-1
TGCGCCAGCAGCCTAGCGGGAGGGCCAACCGGGGAGCTGTTTTTT
CASSLAGGPTGELFF
>.|TRBJ2-7|.|TRBV5-6
TGTGCCAGCAGCTCCTCACCGACAGGCATCTACGAGCAGTACTTC
CASSSSPTGIYEQYF
>.|TRBJ2-4|.|TRBV10-1
TGCGCCAGCAGCGAGTCCCCCACAGGGAACTACATTCAGTACTTC
CASSESPTGNYIQYF
>.|TRBJ2-5|.|TRBV7-8
TGTGCCAGCAGCTTAGCTAATTCGGAGACCCAGTACTTC
CASSLANSETQYF
>TRBD2|TRBJ2-3|.|TRBV27
TGTGCCAGCAGTTTAACGGGACTAGCGGGTTCCGATACGCAGTATTTT
CASSLTGLAGSDTQYF
>.|TRBJ1-5|.|TRBV19
TGTGCCAGTAGTGAATCCGGGAGGGTACGTCAGCCCCAGCATTTT
CASSESGRVRQPQHF
>.|TRBJ2-5|.|TRBV7-9
TGTGCCAGCAGCTTCCCGGGGGAGCGGGCGCACCGAGGCCAAGAGACCCAGTACTTC
CASSFPGERAHRGQETQYF
>.|TRBJ2-7|.|TRBV13
TGTGCCAGCAGCTGGCGGGGTTCCGGGAGTATGTACGAGCAGTACTTC
CASSWRGSGSMYEQYF
>.|TRBJ2-7|.|TRBV6-6
TGTGCCAGCAGTTACGGGGACTCTCTGTACGAGCAGTACTTC
CASSYGDSLYEQYF
>.|TRBJ2-7|.|TRBV5-5
TGTGCCAGCAGCTTGGGGTCCGGTAGCTCCTACGAGCAGTACTTC
CASSLGSGSSYEQYF
>.|TRBJ2-7|.|TRBV29-1
TGCAGCGTTGTGTCCAACTACGAGCAGTACTTC
CSVVSNYEQYF
>.|TRBJ2-7|.|TRBV15
TGTGCCACCAGCAGAGGGCTAGCTTCCGTCGAGCAGTACTTC
CATSRGLASVEQYF
>.|TRBJ1-1|once|TRBV7-8
TGTGCCAGCAGCTTACTAGGGAACACTGAAGCTTTCTTT
CASSLLGNTEAFF
>.|TRBJ2-7|.|TRBV6-1
TGTGCCAGCAGTCCCATTAGCGGTCCCGGGGAGCAGTACTTC
CASSPISGPGEQYF
>TRBD2|TRBJ2-5|.|TRBV11-2
TGTGCCAGCAGCCTTTGGACTAGCGGAGGCCAAGAGACCCAGTACTTC
CASSLWTSGGQETQYF
>.|TRBJ2-7|few|TRBV6-1
TGTGCCAGCGTCGAGACAGCCTCCTACGAGCAGTACTTC
CASVETASYEQYF
>.|TRBJ2-7|few|TRBV5-1
TGCGCCAGCAGCTTGGGCGACAGCCCCTACGAGCAGTACTTC
CASSLGDSPYEQYF
>TRBD1|TRBJ2-7|few|TRBV4-1
TGCGCCAGCAGCCGGAACCTGGACAGGTCCTACGAGCAGTACTTC
CASSRNLDRSYEQYF